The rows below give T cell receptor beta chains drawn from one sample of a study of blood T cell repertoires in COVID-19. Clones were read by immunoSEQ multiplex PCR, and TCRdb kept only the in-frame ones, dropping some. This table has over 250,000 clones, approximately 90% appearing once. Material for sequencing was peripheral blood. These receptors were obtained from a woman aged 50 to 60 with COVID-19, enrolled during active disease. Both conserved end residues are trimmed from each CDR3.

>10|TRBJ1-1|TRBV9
ASSGAGGEAF
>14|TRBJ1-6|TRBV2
ASVTTRLSAGSPLH
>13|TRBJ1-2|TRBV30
AWSVGTGGFYGYT
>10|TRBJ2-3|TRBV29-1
SVEVEPGTQY
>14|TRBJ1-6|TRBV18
ASSPDTDRVNSPLH
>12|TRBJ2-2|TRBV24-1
ATSDPPNTGELF
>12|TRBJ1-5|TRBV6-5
ASSYRQGNQPQH
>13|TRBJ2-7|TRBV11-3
ASSLDTGDAYEQY
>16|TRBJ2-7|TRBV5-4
ASSLVVVFVTAADEQY
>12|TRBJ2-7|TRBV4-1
ASSFRGGPYEQY
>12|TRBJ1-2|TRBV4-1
ASSLGQTPKRYT
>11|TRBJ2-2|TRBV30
AWSVKGTGELF
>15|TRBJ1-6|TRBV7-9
ASSLRQGATRSSPLH
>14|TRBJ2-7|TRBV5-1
ASSLGQGAGVDEQY
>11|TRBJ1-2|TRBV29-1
SVVVGRDYGYT
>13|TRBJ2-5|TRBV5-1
ASNLESQVQETQY
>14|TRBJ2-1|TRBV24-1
ATSDLRGSSYNEQF
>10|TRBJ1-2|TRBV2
ASSASNYGYT
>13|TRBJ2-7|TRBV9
ASSEIPAPGAEQY
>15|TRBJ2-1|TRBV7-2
ASSVWSGTSGFNEQF
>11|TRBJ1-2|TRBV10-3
AISGDRNYGYT
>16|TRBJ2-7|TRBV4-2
ASSQVSKGLAGRDEQY
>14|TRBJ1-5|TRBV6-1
ASSEASTSIDQPQH
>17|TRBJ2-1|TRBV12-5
ASGLVLVRGAPGHNEQF
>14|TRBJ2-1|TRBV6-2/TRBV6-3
ASSSRLAGSYNEQF
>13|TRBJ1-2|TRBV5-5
ASSFAMNGRSSYT
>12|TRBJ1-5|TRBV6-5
ASRPAGARQPQH
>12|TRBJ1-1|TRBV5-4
ASSTGDRFTEAF
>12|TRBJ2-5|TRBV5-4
ASSFGTGQETQY
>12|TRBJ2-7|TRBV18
ASSLSGSSHEQY
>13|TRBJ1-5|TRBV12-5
ASGIGNGGAQPQH
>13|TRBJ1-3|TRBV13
ASSPGDRSGNTIY
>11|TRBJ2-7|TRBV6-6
ASSKAGAYEQY
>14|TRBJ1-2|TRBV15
ATSRGTGAGNYGYT
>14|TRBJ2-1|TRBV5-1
ASSSQGGSAYNEQF
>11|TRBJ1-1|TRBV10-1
ARSDSRNTEAF
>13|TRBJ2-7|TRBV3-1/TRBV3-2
ASSQGLAAAYEQY
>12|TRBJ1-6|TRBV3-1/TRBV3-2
ASSRGPAWSPLH
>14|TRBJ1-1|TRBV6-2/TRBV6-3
ASSSIYGTGNTEAF
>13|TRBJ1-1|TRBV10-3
AISGTGGVITEAF
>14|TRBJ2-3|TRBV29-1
SVSGEAGGMTDTQY
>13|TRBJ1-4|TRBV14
ASSQDRKRAEKLF
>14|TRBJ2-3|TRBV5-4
ASSLAAAPSTDTQY
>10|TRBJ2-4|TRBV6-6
ASKSPKNIQY
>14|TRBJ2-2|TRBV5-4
ASSLQGGITAGELF
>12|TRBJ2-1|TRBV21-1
ASLVAEQAYEQF
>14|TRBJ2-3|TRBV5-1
ASSLGLAGSTDTQY
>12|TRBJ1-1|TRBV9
ASSVGRGGYEAF
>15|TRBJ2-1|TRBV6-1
ASSEKFGGDSYNEQF
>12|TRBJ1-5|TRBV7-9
ASSPRGGLEPQH
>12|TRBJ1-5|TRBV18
ASSPPGQGQPQH
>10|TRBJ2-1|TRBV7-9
ASSREDNEQF